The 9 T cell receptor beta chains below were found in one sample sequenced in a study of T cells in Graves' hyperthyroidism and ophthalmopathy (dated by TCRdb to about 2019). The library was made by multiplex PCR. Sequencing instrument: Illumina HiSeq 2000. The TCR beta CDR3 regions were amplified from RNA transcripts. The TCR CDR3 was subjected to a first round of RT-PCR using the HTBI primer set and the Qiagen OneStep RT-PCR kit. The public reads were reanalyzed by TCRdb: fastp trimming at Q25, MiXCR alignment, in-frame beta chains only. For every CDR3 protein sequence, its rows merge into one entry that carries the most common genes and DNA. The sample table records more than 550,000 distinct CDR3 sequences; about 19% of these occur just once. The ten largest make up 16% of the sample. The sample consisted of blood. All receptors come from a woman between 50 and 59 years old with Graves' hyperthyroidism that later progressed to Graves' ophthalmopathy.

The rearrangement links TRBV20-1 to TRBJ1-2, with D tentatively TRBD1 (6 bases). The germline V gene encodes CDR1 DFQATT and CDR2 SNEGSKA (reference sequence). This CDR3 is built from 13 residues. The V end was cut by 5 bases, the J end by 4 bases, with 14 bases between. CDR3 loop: CSASRGDSYGYTF. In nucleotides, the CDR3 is TGCAGTGCTTCCAGGGGTGATAGCTATGGCTACACCTTC.

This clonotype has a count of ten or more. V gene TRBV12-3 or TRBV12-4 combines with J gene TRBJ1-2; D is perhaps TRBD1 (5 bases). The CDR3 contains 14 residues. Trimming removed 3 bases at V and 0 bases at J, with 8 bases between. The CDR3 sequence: CASSFRGANYGYTF. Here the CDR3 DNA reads TGTGCCAGCAGTTTTAGAGGGGCTAACTATGGCTACACCTTC.

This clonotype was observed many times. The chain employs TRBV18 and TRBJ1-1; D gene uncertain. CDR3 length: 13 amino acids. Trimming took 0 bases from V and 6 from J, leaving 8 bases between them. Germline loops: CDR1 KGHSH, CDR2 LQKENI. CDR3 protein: CASSPPEYAEAFF. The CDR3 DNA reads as TGTGCCAGCTCACCACCGGAATACGCTGAAGCTTTCTTT.

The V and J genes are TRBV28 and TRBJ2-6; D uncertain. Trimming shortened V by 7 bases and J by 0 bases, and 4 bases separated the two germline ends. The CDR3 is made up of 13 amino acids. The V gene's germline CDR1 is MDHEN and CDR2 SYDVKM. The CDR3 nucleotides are TGTGCCAGCATTTTCTCTGGGGCCAACGTCCTGACTTTC. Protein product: CASIFSGANVLTF.

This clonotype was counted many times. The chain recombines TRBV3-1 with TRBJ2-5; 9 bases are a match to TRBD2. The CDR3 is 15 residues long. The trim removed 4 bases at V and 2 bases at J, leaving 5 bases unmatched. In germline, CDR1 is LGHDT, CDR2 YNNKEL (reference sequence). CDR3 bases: TGTGCCAGCAGCCCTCTAGCGGGGAGACAAGAGACCCAGTACTTC. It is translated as CASSPLAGRQETQYF.

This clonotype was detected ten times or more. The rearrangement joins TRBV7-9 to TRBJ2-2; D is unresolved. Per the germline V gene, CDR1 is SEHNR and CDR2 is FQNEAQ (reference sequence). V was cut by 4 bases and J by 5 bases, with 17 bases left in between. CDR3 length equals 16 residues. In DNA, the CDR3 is TGTGCCAGCAGCTCGGCAGTAGGCCTTGGAACCGGGGAGCTGTTTTTT. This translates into CASSSAVGLGTGELFF.

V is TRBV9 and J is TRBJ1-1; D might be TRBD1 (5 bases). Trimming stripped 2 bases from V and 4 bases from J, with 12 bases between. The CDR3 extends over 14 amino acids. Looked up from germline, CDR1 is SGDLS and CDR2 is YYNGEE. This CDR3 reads CASSVGGQGTEAFF. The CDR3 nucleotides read TGTGCCAGCAGCGTGGGAGGGCAGGGCACTGAAGCTTTCTTT.

The CDR3 nucleotides are TGTGCCAGCATCACTAGCACAGATACGCAGTATTTT. As protein: CASITSTDTQYF. The chain has TRBV2 and TRBJ2-3; no firm D call. V lost 7 bases and J 0 bases, leaving 5 bases between the germline ends. CDR1 is SNHLY and CDR2 is FYNNEI in the germline V gene. The CDR3 length is 12 residues.

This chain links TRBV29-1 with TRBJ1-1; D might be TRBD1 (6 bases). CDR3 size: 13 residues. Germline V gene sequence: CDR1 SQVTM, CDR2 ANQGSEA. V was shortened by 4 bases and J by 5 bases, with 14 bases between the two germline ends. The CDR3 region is CSVAQGRGTEAFF. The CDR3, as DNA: TGCAGCGTTGCCCAGGGGAGAGGAACTGAAGCTTTCTTT.